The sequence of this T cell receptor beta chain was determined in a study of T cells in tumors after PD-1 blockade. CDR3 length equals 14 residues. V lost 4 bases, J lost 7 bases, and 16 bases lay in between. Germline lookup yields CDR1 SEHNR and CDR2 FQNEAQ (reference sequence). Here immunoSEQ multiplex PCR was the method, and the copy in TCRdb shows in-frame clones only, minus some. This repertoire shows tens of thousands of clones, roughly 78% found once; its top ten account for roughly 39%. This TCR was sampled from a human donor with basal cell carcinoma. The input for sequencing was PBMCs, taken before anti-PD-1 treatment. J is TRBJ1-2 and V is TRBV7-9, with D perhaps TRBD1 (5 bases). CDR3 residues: CASSSQGGNAGYTF. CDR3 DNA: TGTGCCAGCAGCTCCCAGGGTGGGAATGCTGGCTACACCTTC.